This TCR beta chain was profiled in a study of blood T cells in healthy people across ages. The ends were cut back, 6 bases at V and 0 bases at J, with 15 bases in the middle. This CDR3 contains 14 residues. Germline V gives CDR1 DFQATT, CDR2 SNEGSKA (reference sequence). Together with a sample-barcoded 5' primer, a J-beta primer mix was included in a second PCR lasting roughly 7 to 11 cycles. One entry per CDR3 protein results from TCRdb running MiXCR on the 5' RACE reads. Among about 1.4 million distinct CDR3 sequences listed, around 59% were seen once. A note on this clonotype: Its antigen is not known.

Notes on the study in general: Expanded clonotype shifts may have been confounded, as the donors had an unknown CMV status.

The source material was blood. V gene TRBV20-1 combines with J gene TRBJ2-7; D unresolved. The sequence was obtained from a young man in good health. CDR3 sequence: CSAADAWSSYEQYF. CDR3 bases: TGCAGTGCGGCGGACGCTTGGAGCTCCTACGAGCAGTACTTC.